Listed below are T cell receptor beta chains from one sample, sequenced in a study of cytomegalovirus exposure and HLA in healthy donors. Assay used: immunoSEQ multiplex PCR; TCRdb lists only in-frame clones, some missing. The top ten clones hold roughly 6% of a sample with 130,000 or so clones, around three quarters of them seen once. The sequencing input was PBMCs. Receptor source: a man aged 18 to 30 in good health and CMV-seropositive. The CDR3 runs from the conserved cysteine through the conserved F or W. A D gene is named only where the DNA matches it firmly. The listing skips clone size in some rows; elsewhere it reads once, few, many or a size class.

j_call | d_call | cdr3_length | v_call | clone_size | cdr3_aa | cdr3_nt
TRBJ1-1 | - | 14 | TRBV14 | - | CASSQAQGVTEAFF | TGTGCCAGCAGCCAGGCACAGGGAGTCACTGAAGCTTTCTTT
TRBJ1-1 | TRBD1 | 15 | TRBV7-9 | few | CASSLAEGARTEAFF | TGTGCCAGCAGCTTAGCAGAGGGGGCGCGCACTGAAGCTTTCTTT
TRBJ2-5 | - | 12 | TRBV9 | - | CASSLPSETQYF | TGTGCCAGCAGCCTCCCTAGCGAGACCCAGTACTTC
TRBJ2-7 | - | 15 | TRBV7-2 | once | CASSPRLGDSYEQYF | TGTGCCAGCAGCCCCAGACTAGGGGACTCCTACGAGCAGTACTTC
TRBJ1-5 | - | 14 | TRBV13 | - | CASSLGVSGQPQHF | TGTGCCAGCAGTTTAGGGGTTTCGGGTCAGCCCCAGCATTTT
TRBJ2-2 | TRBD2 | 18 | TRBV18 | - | CASSPTGLAGGFTGELFF | TGTGCCAGCTCACCGACGGGACTAGCGGGAGGTTTCACCGGGGAGCTGTTTTTT
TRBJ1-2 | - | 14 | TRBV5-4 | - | CASFDGGANYGYTF | TGTGCCAGTTTTGATGGTGGAGCTAACTATGGCTACACCTTC
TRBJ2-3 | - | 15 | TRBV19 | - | CASSIGPESTDTQYF | TGTGCCAGTAGTATAGGCCCGGAGAGCACAGATACGCAGTATTTT
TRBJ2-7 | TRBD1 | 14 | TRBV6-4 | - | CASSDYQGAYEQYF | TGTGCCAGCAGTGACTACCAGGGGGCCTACGAGCAGTACTTC
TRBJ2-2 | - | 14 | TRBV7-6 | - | CASGTASNTGELFF | TGTGCCAGCGGAACAGCCTCGAACACCGGGGAGCTGTTTTTT
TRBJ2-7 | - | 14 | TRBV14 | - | CASSQAGSRGEQYF | TGTGCCAGCAGCCAAGCGGGGTCCCGAGGCGAGCAGTACTTC
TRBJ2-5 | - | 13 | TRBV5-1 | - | CASRPGSWETQYF | TGCGCCAGCAGACCCGGGAGCTGGGAGACCCAGTACTTC
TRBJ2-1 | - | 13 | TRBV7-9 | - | CASSYDRLDEQFF | TGTGCCAGCAGCTACGACAGGCTCGATGAGCAGTTCTTC
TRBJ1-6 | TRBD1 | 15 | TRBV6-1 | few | CASSPGGQGNSPLHF | TGTGCCAGCAGCCCAGGAGGACAGGGGAACTCACCCCTCCACTTT
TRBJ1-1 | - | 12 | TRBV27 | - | CASSLTGTEAFF | TGTGCCAGCAGTTTAACGGGAACTGAAGCTTTCTTT
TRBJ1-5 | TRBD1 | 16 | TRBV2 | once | CASSGLTGTSNQPQHF | TGTGCCAGCAGTGGTCTGACAGGGACAAGCAATCAGCCCCAGCATTTT
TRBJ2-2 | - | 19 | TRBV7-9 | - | CASSPRLGLPKSLSGELFF | TGTGCCAGCAGCCCCCGCCTAGGACTCCCGAAAAGTCTTTCCGGGGAGCTGTTTTTT
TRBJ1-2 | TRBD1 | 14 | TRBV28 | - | CASSTGTVNYGYTF | TGTGCCAGCAGTACCGGGACAGTTAACTATGGCTACACCTTC
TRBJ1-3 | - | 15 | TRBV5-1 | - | CASSSGVYSGNTIYF | TGCGCCAGCAGCTCCGGGGTATACTCTGGAAACACCATATATTTT
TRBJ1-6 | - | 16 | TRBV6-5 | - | CASSYVLAGYNSPLHF | TGTGCCAGCAGTTATGTCTTGGCAGGCTATAATTCACCCCTCCACTTT
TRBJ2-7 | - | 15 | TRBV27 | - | CASSWEAGAAYEQYF | TGTGCCAGCAGTTGGGAGGCGGGGGCAGCATACGAGCAGTACTTC
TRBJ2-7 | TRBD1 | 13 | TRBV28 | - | CASRGQGFYEQYF | TGTGCCAGCAGAGGACAGGGCTTCTACGAGCAGTACTTC
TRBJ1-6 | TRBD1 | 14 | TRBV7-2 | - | CASSTDRGYSPLHF | TGTGCCAGCAGCACAGACAGGGGATATTCACCCCTCCACTTT
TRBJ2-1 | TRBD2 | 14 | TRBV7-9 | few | CASSHLGGYNEQFF | TGTGCCAGCAGCCATCTCGGGGGGTACAATGAGCAGTTCTTC
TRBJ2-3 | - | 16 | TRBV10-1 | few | CASSESYAGNTDTQYF | TGCGCCAGCAGTGAGTCTTACGCGGGAAACACAGATACGCAGTATTTT
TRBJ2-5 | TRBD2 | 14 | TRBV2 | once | CASSLAGVQETQYF | TGTGCCAGCAGTCTAGCGGGGGTCCAAGAGACCCAGTACTTC
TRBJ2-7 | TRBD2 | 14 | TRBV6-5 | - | CASTLAGGNYEQYF | TGTGCCAGCACCCTAGCGGGAGGGAACTACGAGCAGTACTTC
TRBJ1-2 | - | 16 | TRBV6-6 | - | CASSLLGGYDRYGYTF | TGTGCCAGCAGCCTCTTAGGAGGGTACGACCGATATGGCTACACCTTC
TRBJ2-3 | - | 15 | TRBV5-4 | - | CASSPGLYSTDTQYF | TGTGCCAGCAGCCCGGGACTTTATAGCACAGATACGCAGTATTTT
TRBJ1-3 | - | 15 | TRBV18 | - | CASSPDRSSGNTIYF | TGTGCCAGCTCACCCGACAGGAGCTCTGGAAACACCATATATTTT